These 12 T cell receptor beta chains originate from one sample sequenced in a study of cytomegalovirus exposure and HLA in healthy donors. It was with 60 Vbeta and 13 Jbeta primers that the PCR ran. TCRdb's table, derived via immunoSEQ multiplex PCR, lists solely in-frame clones and lacks some. The sample table sets out 75,000 to 85,000 clones. Sequenced material: PBMCs. The receptors derive from a man aged 50 to 60 in good health and CMV-seronegative.

Written as DNA, the CDR3 is TGTGCCAGCTCACCAGGAGCGCCGACAGATACGCAGTATTTT. This codes for CASSPGAPTDTQYF. This chain connects TRBV18 to TRBJ2-3; D is unresolved. This CDR3 comprises 14 residues. With 2 bases removed from V and 3 bases from J, the gap between germline ends came to 9 bases. Germline V CDR1 and CDR2: KGHSH, LQKENI.

The V call is TRBV6-5, the J call TRBJ1-2; D unresolved. Germline V lookup: CDR1 MNHEY, CDR2 SVGAGI. The CDR3 length is 13 residues. The V end was cut by 6 bases, the J end by 6 bases, with 14 bases between. DNA of the CDR3: TGTGCCAGCAGCCCTAACGCGGGCAATGGCTACACCTTC. Amino acids: CASSPNAGNGYTF.

The J gene is TRBJ1-2, the V gene TRBV4-3; D remains ambiguous. This CDR3 region has 14 residues. The germline V gene has CDR1 LGHNA and CDR2 YSLEER. The germline V and J ends were trimmed by 1 base and 4 bases, with 10 bases remaining between them. In DNA form, the CDR3 reads TGCGCCAGCAGCCAAGGGGCAGAGTTCTATGGCTACACCTTC. This codes for CASSQGAEFYGYTF.

CDR3 amino acids: CASSLAQGSYSPLHF. The CDR3 DNA reads TGTGCCAGCAGCTTAGCCCAGGGGTCCTATTCACCCCTCCACTTT. The chain uses TRBV7-2 and TRBJ1-6; tentative D call: TRBD1 (6 bases). Germline CDR1 reads SGHTA; CDR2 reads FQGNSA. V was trimmed by 0 bases and J by 8 bases, leaving 11 bases between them. This CDR3 has 15 amino acids.

Of note for this clone: The junction and the germline gene differ at one end; a read error may be behind it. The V call is TRBV19, the J call TRBJ1-1, with D maybe TRBD1 (5 bases). The CDR3 loop spans 12 amino acids. Germline assignment: CDR1 LNHDA and CDR2 SQIVND (reference sequence). The CDR3 is CASSPGMRHFNF. As DNA, the CDR3 is TGTGCCAGTAGTCCAGGGATGCGCCATTTCAATTTC.

V is TRBV28 and J is TRBJ1-1; 9 bases are a match to TRBD1. V gave up 5 bases and J gave up 8 bases; unmatched junction bases: 12. Per the germline V gene, CDR1 is MDHEN and CDR2 is SYDVKM. This CDR3 has 15 residues. The CDR3 sequence is CASSNLQGAMEEAFF. The CDR3 DNA sequence: TGTGCCAGCAGTAACCTACAGGGGGCGATGGAGGAAGCTTTCTTT.

V gene TRBV9 combines with J gene TRBJ1-4, with 7 bases identical to TRBD1. After removal of 3 bases from V and 8 bases from J, the junction contained 7 bases not matched to a gene. This CDR3 has 14 amino acids. Germline V gene sequence: CDR1 SGDLS, CDR2 YYNGEE. The CDR3 DNA reads as TGTGCCAGCAGCGCTACAGGGGATTGGGAAAAACTGTTTTTT. This sequence encodes CASSATGDWEKLFF.

Here the CDR3 DNA reads TGTGCCAGCAGCTCGCGGACAGGGGATGAGCAGTACTTC. Translating it yields CASSSRTGDEQYF. The J gene is TRBJ2-7, the V gene TRBV7-2; 9 nucleotides match TRBD1. The ends lost 4 bases at V and 7 bases at J; junction bases unmatched: 5. The CDR3 contains 13 residues. Germline lookup yields CDR1 SGHTA and CDR2 FQGNSA. Full variable domain (remainder filled in from reference TRBV7-2 and TRBJ2-7): GAGVSQSPSNKVTEKGKDVELRCDPISGHTALYWYRQSLGQGLEFLIYFQGNSAPDKSGLPSDRFSAERTGGSVSTLTIQRTQQEDSAVYLCASSSRTGDEQYFGPGTRLTVT.

The chain couples TRBV6-1 to TRBJ1-2, with D perhaps TRBD1 (5 bases). The CDR3 runs to 15 residues. V lost 3 bases and J lost 0, with 11 bases in between. From germline, CDR1 is MNHNS and CDR2 SASEGT. The DNA for the CDR3 is TGTGCCAGCAGTGAGGGGCAAAACCCTAACTATGGCTACACCTTC. This encodes CASSEGQNPNYGYTF.

The rearrangement uses TRBV5-8 and TRBJ1-6; tentative D call: TRBD1 (6 bases). The CDR3 covers 16 residues. V was shortened by 0 bases and J by 9 bases, with 16 bases between the two germline ends. Germline CDR1 is SGHTS and CDR2 is YDEGEE. The CDR3 here is CASSLVSWTEISPLHF. CDR3 sequence (DNA): TGTGCCAGCAGCTTGGTTTCGTGGACAGAAATTTCACCCCTCCACTTT.

The chain employs TRBV9 and TRBJ2-5; 13 nucleotides agree with TRBD2. Germline V gene data show CDR1 as SGDLS and CDR2 as YYNGEE. J lost 5 bases, V lost 4 bases, and 5 bases had no gene match. This CDR3 is 15 amino acids long. CDR3 sequence: CASSPRTSGGETQYF. The DNA for the CDR3 is TGTGCCAGCAGCCCGCGGACTAGCGGGGGTGAGACCCAGTACTTC. Complete variable domain (other parts from reference TRBV9 and TRBJ2-5): DSGVTQTPKHLITATGQRVTLRCSPRSGDLSVYWYQQSLDQGLQFLIQYYNGEERAKGNILERFSAQQFPDLHSELNLSSLELGDSALYFCASSPRTSGGETQYFGPGTRLLVL.

V usage is TRBV18 and J usage is TRBJ2-4; 7 nucleotides match TRBD1. The CDR3 is made up of 15 amino acids. The V gene end was trimmed by 3 bases and the J gene end by 3 bases; junction bases not matched to a gene: 5. The germline gives CDR1 KGHSH, CDR2 LQKENI. The CDR3 loop is CASSPTGFGKNIQYF. The CDR3 nucleotides are TGTGCCAGCTCACCGACAGGGTTCGGCAAAAACATTCAGTACTTC.